This T cell receptor (beta chain) emerged from a study of cytomegalovirus exposure and HLA in healthy donors. Study-wide points: A few chains tied to CMV proved CMV antigen-specific in vitro. Within an earlier analysis, most TCR beta V segments proved productive either about 87% or about 30% of the time.

Turning to this clone: Antigen: not known.

Donors consisted of healthy bone marrow donors. A multiplex PCR was run with 60 Vbeta primers and 13 Jbeta primers. Some clones are missing from TCRdb's copy, which holds only in-frame ones; the method was immunoSEQ multiplex PCR. The repertoire holds approximately 140,000 clones, with around 77% as singletons. The J segment lost 6 bases and the V segment lost 5 bases, leaving 8 bases of the junction unmatched. Germline loops: CDR1 LNHDA, CDR2 SQIVND (reference sequence). The CDR3 sequence is 15 residues long. The TCR comes from a woman between 45 and 60 years old in good health and CMV-seronegative. The V gene is TRBV19, the J gene TRBJ2-1; 9 nucleotides line up with TRBD1. The source material was PBMCs. CDR3 coding DNA: TGTGCCAGTAGTGTCGGACAGGGGAGTTTCAATGAGCAGTTCTTC. Translating gives CASSVGQGSFNEQFF.